A single TCR beta chain is shown here with its context. Its antigen is currently unknown. The CDR3 end is not reached by the read, which stops 3 residues before it; the germline J gene fills it in. Control and CVID samples contributed equal amounts of genomic DNA. Profiled with immunoSEQ multiplex PCR; TCRdb holds only in-frame clones, not every one. Observed are roughly 42,000 clones, no singletons, with the top ten taking 6%. CVID meant reduced serum IgG, IgA and/or IgM plus specific antibody deficiency. The data originate from a study of T cell clonality in common variable immunodeficiency. Overall study findings and caveats: CVID subjects showed higher TCRbeta clonality than healthy controls. Repertoire-complication correlations in CVID were limited by patient heterogeneity. Reportedly, TCR beta sequences from common variable immunodeficiency showed fewer deletions and N-nucleotide insertions.

The CDR3 covers 14 residues. Deletions cut 1 base from V and 1 base from J, with 7 bases between. The germline V gene encodes CDR1 SEHNR and CDR2 FQNEAQ (reference sequence). The chain has TRBV7-9 and TRBJ1-1; D is ambiguous. This TCR came from a human donor with common variable immunodeficiency. The sample consisted of peripheral blood mononuclear cells. The part of the CDR3 DNA that was read is TGTGCCAGCAGCTTAGTTGCGGGGAACACTGAA. Amino acid sequence: CASSLVAGNTE. The CDR3 as a whole reads CASSLVAGNTEAFF.